The T cell receptor beta chain described here comes from a study of T cell changes during pregnancy in multiple sclerosis (dated by TCRdb to 2018 to 2020). A note on the overall study: The study looked at changes in the T cell repertoire across pregnancy in women with multiple sclerosis.

The CDR3 runs 17 residues from the cysteine to the phenylalanine. Of all the DNA, just the CDR3 is kept, 51 bases in frame from base 1. Looking up the germline V gene yields CDR1 LGHNA and CDR2 YNFKEQ. The V end loses 4 bases and the J end loses 0 bases, and a stretch of 13 bases separates them. Turning to this clone: What antigen it recognizes has not been identified. Within one base of it there is no much larger clone, and no base qualities were kept.

The library came from the immunoSEQ multiplex PCR assay. Entries here come from immuneACCESS through TCRdb and include only in-frame sequences with V and J called. Some clones fail to appear in such tables; in the studies checked, an unresolved V gene covers under half of the shortfall, and the cause of the remainder is unknown. The sample table shows around 97,000 clones, and around 91% are seen once. The top ten clones comprise around 0.84% of the sample. The chain employs TRBV4-2 and TRBJ2-6; tentative D gene TRBD1, with 6 bases matching. This clonotype was obtained from a female donor with multiple sclerosis, enrolled in a pregnancy study. The input for sequencing was peripheral blood, taken after pregnancy. The CDR3 region: CASSPTGTLSGANVLTF. The DNA sequence reads TGTGCCAGCAGCCCGACCGGGACACTCTCTGGGGCCAACGTCCTGACTTTC.